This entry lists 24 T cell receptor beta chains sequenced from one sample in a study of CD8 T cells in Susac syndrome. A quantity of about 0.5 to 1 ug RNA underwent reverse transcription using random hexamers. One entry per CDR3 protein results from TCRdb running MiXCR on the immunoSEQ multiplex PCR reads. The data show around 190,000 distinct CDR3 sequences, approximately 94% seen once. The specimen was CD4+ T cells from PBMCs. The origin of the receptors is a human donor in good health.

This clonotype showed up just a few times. The CDR3 bases are TGTGCCAGCAGCCCAGGGACAGAAGAGACCCAGTACTTC. Translating gives CASSPGTEETQYF. The chain combines TRBV7-2 with TRBJ2-5; 7 nucleotides line up with TRBD1. Trimming cost V 5 bases and J 3 bases; bases outside gene matches: 3. Germline-derived CDR1 and CDR2 are SGHTA and FQGNSA. The CDR3 is 13 residues long. Based on the CDR3 plus reference TRBV7-2 and TRBJ2-5, the full variable domain is GAGVSQSPSNKVTEKGKDVELRCDPISGHTALYWYRQSLGQGLEFLIYFQGNSAPDKSGLPSDRFSAERTGGSVSTLTIQRTQQEDSAVYLCASSPGTEETQYFGPGTRLLVL.

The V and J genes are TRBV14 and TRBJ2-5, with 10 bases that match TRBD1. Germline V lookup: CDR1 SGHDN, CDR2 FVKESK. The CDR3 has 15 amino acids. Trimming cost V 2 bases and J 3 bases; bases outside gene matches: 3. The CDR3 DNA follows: TGTGCCAGCAGCCAACTGGGGACAGGGGAAGAGACCCAGTACTTC. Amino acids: CASSQLGTGEETQYF.

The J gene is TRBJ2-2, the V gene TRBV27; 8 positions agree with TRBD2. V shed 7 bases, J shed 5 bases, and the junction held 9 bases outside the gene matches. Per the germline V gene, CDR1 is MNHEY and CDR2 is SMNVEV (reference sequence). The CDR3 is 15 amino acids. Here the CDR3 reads CASTKPSGLTGELFF. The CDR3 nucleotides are TGTGCCAGCACGAAACCTAGCGGGCTAACCGGGGAGCTGTTTTTT.

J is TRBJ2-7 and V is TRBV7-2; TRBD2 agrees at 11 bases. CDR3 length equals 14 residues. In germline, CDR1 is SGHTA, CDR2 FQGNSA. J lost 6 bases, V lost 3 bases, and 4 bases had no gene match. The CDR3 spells CASSFTSGRTEQYF. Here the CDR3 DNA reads TGTGCCAGCAGCTTCACTAGCGGGAGAACCGAGCAGTACTTC.

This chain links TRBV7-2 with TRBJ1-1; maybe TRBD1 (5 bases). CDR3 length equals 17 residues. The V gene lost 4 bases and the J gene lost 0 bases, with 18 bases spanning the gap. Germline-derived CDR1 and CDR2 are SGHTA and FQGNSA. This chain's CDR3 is CASSSAGQVGMNTEAFF. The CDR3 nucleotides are TGTGCCAGCAGCTCCGCGGGGCAGGTTGGGATGAACACTGAAGCTTTCTTT.

In DNA form, the CDR3 reads TGTGCCAGCAGTTCTCTGGACAGGGGTTACGAGCAGTACTTC. Its translation is CASSSLDRGYEQYF. V usage is TRBV27 and J usage is TRBJ2-7; TRBD1 matches at 9 bases. The CDR3 is 14 residues long. The V and J ends lost 4 bases and 4 bases, in that order; junction bases with no gene match: 5. Germline loops: CDR1 MNHEY, CDR2 SMNVEV (reference sequence).

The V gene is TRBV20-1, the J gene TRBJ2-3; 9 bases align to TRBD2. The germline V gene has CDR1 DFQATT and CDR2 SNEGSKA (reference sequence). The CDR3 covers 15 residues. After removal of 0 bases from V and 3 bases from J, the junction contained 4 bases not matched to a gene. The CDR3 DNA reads TGCAGTGCTAGAGAGGGGACTAGCCTAACAGATACGCAGTATTTT. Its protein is CSAREGTSLTDTQYF.

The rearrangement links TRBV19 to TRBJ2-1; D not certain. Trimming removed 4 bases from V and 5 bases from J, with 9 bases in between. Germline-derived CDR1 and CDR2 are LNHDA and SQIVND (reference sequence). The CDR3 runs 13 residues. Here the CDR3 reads CASSKGQNNEQFF. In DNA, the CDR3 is TGTGCCAGTAGTAAGGGCCAAAACAATGAGCAGTTCTTC.

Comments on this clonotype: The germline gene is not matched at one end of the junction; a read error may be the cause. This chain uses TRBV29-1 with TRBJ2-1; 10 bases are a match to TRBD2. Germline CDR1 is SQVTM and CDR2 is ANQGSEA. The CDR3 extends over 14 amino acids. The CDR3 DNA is TGCAGCGCCCGACGAGCGGGAGGGCCTAATGAGCAGCTCTTC. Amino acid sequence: CSARRAGGPNEQLF.

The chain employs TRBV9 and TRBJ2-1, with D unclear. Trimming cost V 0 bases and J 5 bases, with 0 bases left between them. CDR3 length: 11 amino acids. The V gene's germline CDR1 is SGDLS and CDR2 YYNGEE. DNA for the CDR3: TGTGCCAGCAGCGTAGACAATGAGCAGTTCTTC. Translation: CASSVDNEQFF.

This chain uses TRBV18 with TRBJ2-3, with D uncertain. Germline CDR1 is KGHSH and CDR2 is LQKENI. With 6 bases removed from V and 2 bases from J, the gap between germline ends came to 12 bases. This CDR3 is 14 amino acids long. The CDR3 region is CASSPGQLTDTQYF. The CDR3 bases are TGTGCCAGCTCCCCCGGTCAGCTCACAGATACGCAGTATTTT.

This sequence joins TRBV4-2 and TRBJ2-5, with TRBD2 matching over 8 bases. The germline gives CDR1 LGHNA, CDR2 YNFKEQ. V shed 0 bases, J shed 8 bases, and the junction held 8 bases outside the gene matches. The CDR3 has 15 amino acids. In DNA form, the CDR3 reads TGTGCCAGCAGCCAAGAGGCTAGCGGGTACGGCACCCAGTACTTC. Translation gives CASSQEASGYGTQYF.

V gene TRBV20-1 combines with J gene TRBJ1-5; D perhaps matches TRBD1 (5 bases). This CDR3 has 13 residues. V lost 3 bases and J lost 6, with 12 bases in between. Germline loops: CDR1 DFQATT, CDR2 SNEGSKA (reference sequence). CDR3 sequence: CSASQGDVQPQHF. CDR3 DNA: TGCAGTGCTAGCCAAGGGGATGTTCAGCCCCAGCATTTT.

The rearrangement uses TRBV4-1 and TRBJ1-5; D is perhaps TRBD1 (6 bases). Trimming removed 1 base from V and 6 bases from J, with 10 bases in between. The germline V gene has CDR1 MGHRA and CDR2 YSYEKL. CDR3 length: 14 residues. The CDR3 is CASSQVGAAQPQHF. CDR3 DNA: TGCGCCAGCAGCCAAGTGGGGGCGGCTCAGCCCCAGCATTTT.

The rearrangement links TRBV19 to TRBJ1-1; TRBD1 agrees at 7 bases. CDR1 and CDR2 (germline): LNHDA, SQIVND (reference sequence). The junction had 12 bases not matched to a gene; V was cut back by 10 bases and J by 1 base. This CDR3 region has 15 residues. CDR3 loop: CATYGGGLGNTEAFF. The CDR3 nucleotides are TGTGCCACCTATGGAGGGGGCCTCGGGAACACTGAAGCTTTCTTT.

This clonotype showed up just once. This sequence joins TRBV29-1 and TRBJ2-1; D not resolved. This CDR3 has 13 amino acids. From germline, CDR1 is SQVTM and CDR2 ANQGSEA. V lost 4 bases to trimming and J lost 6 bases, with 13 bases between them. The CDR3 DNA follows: TGCAGCGTTGGGGGTGGGTGGGTCAATGAGCAGTTCTTC. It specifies CSVGGGWVNEQFF.

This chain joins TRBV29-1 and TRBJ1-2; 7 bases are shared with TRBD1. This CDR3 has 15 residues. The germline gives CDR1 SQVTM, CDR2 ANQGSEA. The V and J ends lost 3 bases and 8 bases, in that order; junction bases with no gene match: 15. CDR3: CSVDGTAKSGGGYTF. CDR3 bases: TGCAGCGTTGATGGGACAGCCAAGTCTGGGGGGGGCTACACCTTC.

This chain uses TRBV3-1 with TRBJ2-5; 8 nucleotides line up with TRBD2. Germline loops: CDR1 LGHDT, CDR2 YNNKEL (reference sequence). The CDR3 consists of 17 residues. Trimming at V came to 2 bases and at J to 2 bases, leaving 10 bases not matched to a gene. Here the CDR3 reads CASSQNPGGPEQETQYF. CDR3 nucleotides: TGTGCCAGCAGCCAAAACCCGGGAGGGCCCGAGCAAGAGACCCAGTACTTC.

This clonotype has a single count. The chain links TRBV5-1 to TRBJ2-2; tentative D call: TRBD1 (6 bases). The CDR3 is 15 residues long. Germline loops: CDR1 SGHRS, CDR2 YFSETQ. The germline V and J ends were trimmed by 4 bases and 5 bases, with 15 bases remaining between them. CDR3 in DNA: TGCGCCAGCAGCGGTACAGGGTCGGGTACCGGGGAGCTGTTTTTT. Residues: CASSGTGSGTGELFF.

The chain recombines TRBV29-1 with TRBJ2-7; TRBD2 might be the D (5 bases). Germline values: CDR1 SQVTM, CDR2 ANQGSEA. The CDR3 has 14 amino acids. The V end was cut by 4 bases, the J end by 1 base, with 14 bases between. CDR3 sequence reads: CSVGLFRGSYEQYF. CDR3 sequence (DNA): TGCAGCGTTGGCCTATTCAGAGGGTCCTACGAGCAGTACTTC.

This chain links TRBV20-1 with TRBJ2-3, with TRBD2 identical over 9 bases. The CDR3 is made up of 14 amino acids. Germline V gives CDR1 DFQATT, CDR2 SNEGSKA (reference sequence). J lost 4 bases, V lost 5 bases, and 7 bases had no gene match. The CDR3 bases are TGCAGTGCTCCGGTAGCGGGAGAAGCAGATACGCAGTATTTT. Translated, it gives CSAPVAGEADTQYF.

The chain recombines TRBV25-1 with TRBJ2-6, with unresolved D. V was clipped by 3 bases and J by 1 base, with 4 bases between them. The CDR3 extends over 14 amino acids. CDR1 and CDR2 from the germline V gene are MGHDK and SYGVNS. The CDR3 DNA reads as TGTGCCAGCAGTGACGGATCTGGGGCCAACGTCCTGACTTTC. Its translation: CASSDGSGANVLTF.

The CDR3 DNA sequence: TGCGCCAGCAGCTCGACACTGGCGAACACTGAAGCTTTCTTT. Encoded protein: CASSSTLANTEAFF. The chain employs TRBV4-3 and TRBJ1-1; D is unresolved. V lost 5 bases, J lost 1 base, and 11 bases lay in between. CDR1 is LGHNA and CDR2 is YSLEER in the germline V gene. The CDR3 runs to 14 residues.

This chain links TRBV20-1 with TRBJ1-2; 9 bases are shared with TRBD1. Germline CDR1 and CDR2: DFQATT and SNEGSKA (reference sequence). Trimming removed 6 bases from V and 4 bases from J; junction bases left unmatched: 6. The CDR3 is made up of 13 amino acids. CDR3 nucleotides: TGCAGTGCGCACACAGGGGGCTTCTATGGCTACACCTTC. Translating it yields CSAHTGGFYGYTF.